The clone carrying this T cell receptor beta chain was seen a few times. Its specificity is unknown. The sample belongs to a study of T cell repertoires in cytomegalovirus infection. As for the study in general: Public TCR beta signatures marked donors with CMV infection and the matching HLA.

One entry per CDR3 protein results from TCRdb running MiXCR on the reads. Of roughly 220,000 distinct CDR3 sequences listed, approximately 38% were seen once; the top ten hold 55% to 60%. Study-wide results and caveats: Predominance within the ex vivo response was attributable to HLA-C-restricted CMV-specific TCR beta clonotypes.

The receptor's source is a human donor in good health (CMV status not recorded). Some clones in this sample may be carry-over from other donors' samples. This material consisted of CD8+ T cells from cultured PBMCs, taken from culture after CMV antigen stimulation.

This CDR3 is CASSLGAGTVFNYGYTF. CDR3 nucleotides: TGTGCCAGCAGCTTAGGCGCCGGGACAGTATTCAACTATGGCTACACCTTC. This chain joins TRBV7-9 and TRBJ1-2, with TRBD1 matching 7 bases. V was pared by 1 base and J by 2 bases, with 10 bases of the junction left unmatched. The germline V gene encodes CDR1 SEHNR and CDR2 FQNEAQ (reference sequence). This CDR3 has 17 residues.